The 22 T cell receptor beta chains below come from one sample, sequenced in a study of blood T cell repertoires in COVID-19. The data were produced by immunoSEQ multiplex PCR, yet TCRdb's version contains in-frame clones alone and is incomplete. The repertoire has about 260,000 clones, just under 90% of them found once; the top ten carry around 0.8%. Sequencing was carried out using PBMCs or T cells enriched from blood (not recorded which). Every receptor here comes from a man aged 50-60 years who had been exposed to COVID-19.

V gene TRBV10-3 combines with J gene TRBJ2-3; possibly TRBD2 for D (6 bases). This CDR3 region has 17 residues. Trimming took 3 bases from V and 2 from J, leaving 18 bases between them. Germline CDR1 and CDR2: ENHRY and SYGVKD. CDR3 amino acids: CAISEPRGGRDTDTQYF. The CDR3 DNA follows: TGTGCCATCAGTGAACCAAGGGGAGGAAGGGACACAGATACGCAGTATTTT.

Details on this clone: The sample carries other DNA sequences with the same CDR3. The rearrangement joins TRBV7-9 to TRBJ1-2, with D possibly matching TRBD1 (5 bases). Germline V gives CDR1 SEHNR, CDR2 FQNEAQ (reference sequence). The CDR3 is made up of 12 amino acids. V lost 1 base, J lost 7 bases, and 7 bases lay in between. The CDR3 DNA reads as TGTGCCAGCAGCTTAGAGCAGGGTGGCTACACCTTC. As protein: CASSLEQGGYTF.

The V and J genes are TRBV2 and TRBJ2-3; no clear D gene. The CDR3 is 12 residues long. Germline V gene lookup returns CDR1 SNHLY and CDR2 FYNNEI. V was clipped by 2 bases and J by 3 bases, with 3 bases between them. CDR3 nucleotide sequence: TGTGCCAGCAGTGAACAGACAGATACGCAGTATTTT. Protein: CASSEQTDTQYF. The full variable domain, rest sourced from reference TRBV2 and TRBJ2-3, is EPEVTQTPSHQVTQMGQEVILRCVPISNHLYFYWYRQILGQKVEFLVSFYNNEISEKSEIFDDQFSVERPDGSNFTLKIRSTKLEDSAMYFCASSEQTDTQYFGPGTRLTVL.

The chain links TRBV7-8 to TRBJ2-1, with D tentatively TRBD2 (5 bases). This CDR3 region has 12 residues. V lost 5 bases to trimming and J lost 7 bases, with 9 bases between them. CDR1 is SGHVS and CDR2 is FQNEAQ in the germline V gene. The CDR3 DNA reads TGTGCCAGCAGCAGACTATCGAATGAGCAGTTCTTC. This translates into CASSRLSNEQFF.

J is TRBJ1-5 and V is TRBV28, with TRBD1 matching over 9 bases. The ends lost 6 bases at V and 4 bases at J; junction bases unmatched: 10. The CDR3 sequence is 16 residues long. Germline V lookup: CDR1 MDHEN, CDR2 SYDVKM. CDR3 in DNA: TGTGCCAGCAGCCCGCGACAGGGGGGTCGGAATCAGCCCCAGCATTTT. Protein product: CASSPRQGGRNQPQHF.

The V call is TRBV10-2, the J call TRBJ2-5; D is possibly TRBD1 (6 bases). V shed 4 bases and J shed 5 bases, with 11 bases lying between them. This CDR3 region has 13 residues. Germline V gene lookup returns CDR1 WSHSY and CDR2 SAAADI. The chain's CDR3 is CASSGQAGETQYF. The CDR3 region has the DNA TGCGCCAGCAGTGGACAGGCTGGGGAGACCCAGTACTTC.

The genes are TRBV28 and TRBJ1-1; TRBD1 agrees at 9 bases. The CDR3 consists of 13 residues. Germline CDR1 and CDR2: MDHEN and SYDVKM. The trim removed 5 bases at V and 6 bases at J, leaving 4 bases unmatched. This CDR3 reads CASSPWDRAEAFF. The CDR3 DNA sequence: TGTGCCAGCAGTCCATGGGACAGGGCTGAAGCTTTCTTT.

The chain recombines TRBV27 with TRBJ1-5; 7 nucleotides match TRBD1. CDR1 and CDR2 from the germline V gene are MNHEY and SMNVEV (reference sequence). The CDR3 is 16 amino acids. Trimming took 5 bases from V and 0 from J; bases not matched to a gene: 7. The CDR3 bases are TGTGCCAGCAGTCCATACGGGACAGTTAGCAATCAGCCCCAGCATTTT. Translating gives CASSPYGTVSNQPQHF.

Written as DNA, the CDR3 is TGTGCCTGCCGAAGGACAGGGGGCGTTGGCTACACCTTC. Translation gives CACRRTGGVGYTF. The chain uses TRBV30 and TRBJ1-2; 11 positions agree with TRBD1. Germline CDR1 reads GTSNPN; CDR2 reads SVGIG (reference sequence). V shed 6 bases, J shed 7 bases, and the junction held 7 bases outside the gene matches. The CDR3 loop spans 13 amino acids.

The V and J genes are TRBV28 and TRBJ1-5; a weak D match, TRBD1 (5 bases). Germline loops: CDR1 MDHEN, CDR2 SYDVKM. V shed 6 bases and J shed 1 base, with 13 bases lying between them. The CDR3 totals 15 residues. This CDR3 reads CASRGGRGSNQPQHF. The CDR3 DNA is TGTGCCAGCAGGGGGGGACGGGGAAGCAATCAGCCCCAGCATTTT.

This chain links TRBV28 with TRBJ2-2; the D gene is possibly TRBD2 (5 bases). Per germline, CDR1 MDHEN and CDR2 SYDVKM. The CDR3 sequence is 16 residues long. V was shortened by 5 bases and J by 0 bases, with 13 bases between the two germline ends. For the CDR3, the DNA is TGTGCCAGCAGTCCCGGGGATACTTCGAACACCGGGGAGCTGTTTTTT. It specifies CASSPGDTSNTGELFF.

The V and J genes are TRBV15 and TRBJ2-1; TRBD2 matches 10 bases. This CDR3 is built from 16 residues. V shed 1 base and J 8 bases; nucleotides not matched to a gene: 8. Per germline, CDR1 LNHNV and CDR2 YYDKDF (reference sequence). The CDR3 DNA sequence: TGTGCCACCAGCAGAGGAACTAGCGGGGCTCGGGATGAGCAGTTCTTC. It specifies CATSRGTSGARDEQFF.

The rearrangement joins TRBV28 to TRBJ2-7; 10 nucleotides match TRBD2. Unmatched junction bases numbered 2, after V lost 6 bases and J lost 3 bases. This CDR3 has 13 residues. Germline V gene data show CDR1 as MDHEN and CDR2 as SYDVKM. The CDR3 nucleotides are TGTGCCAGCAGGTCTAGCGGGAGCTACGAGCAGTACGTC. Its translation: CASRSSGSYEQYV.

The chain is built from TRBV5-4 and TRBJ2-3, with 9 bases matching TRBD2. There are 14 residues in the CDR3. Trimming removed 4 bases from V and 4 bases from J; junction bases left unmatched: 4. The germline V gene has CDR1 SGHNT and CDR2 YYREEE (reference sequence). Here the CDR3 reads CASSLAGNSDTQYF. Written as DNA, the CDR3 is TGTGCCAGCAGCCTAGCGGGAAACTCAGATACGCAGTATTTT.

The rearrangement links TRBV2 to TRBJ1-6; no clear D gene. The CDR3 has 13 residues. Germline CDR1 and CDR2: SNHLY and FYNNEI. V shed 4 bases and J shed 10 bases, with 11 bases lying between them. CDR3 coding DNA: TGTGCCAGCAGTGCGGAGACCGAATCACCCCTCCACTTT. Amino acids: CASSAETESPLHF.

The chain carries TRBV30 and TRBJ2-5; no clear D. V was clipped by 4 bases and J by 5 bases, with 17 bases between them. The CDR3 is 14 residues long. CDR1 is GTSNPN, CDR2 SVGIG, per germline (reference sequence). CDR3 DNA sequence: TGTGCCTGGACGTCCAACATATTTTGGGAGACCCAGTACTTC. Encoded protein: CAWTSNIFWETQYF.

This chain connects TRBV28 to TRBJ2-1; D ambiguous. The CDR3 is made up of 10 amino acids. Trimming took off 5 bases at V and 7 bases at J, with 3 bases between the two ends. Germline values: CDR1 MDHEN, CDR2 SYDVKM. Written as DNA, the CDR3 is TGTGCCAGCAGTCTTAATGAGCAGTTCTTC. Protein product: CASSLNEQFF.

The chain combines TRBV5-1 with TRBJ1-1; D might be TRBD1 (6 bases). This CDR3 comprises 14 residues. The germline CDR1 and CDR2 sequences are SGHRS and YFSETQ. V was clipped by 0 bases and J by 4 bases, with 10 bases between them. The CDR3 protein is CASSLGGLGTEAFF. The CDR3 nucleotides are TGCGCCAGCAGCTTGGGGGGGCTAGGCACTGAAGCTTTCTTT.

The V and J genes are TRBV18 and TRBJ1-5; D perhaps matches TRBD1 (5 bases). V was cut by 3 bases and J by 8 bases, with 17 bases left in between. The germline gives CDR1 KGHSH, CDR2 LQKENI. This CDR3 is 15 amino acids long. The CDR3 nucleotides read TGTGCCAGCTCACCTCAGACATACCCGGGGGAGCCCCAGCATTTT. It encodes CASSPQTYPGEPQHF.

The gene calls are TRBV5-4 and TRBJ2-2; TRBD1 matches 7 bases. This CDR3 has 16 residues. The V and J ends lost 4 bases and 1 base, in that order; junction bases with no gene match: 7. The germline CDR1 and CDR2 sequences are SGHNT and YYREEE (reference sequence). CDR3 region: CASSQGQSVNTGELFF. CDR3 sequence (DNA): TGTGCCAGCAGCCAGGGACAGTCGGTGAACACCGGGGAGCTGTTTTTT.

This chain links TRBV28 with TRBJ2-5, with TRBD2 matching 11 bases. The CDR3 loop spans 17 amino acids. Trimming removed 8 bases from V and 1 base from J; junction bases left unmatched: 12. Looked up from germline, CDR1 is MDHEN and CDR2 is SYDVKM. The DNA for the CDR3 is TGTGCCAGCTCCCCATGGGGACTAGCGGTACTCCAAGAGACCCAGTACTTC. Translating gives CASSPWGLAVLQETQYF.

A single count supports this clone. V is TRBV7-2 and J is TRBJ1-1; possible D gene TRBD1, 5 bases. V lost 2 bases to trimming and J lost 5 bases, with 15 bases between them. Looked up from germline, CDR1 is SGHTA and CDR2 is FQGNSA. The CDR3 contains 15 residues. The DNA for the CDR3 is TGTGCCAGCAGCTTAATCCCCCAGGGAGGGACTGAAGCTTTCTTT. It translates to CASSLIPQGGTEAFF. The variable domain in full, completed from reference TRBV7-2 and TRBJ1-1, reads GAGVSQSPSNKVTEKGKDVELRCDPISGHTALYWYRQSLGQGLEFLIYFQGNSAPDKSGLPSDRFSAERTGGSVSTLTIQRTQQEDSAVYLCASSLIPQGGTEAFFGQGTRLTVV.